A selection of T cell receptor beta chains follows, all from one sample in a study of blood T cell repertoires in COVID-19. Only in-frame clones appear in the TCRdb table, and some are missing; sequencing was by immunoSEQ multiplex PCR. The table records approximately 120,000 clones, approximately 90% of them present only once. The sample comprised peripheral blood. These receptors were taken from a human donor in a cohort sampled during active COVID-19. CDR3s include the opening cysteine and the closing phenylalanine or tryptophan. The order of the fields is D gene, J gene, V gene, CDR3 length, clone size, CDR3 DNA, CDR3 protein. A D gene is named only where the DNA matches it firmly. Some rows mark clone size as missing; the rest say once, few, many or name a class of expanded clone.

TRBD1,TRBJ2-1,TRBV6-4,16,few,TGTGCCAGCAGTGACTCCGCGGGACAGGGGGCGGGGGAGCAGTTCTTC,CASSDSAGQGAGEQFF
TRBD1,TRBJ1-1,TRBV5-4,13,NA,TGTGCCAGCAGTGGACAGGGAAGGACTGAAGCTTTCTTT,CASSGQGRTEAFF
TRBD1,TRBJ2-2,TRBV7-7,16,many,TGTGCTAGCAGCTTAAGTGGGACAGGGGTTGCCGGGGAGCTGTTTTTT,CASSLSGTGVAGELFF
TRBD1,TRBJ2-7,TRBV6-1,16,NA,TGTGCCAGCAGTGAAACCGCCGGGACAGACACCTACGAGCAGTACTTC,CASSETAGTDTYEQYF
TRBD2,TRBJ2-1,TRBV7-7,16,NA,TGTGCTAGCAGCTTAACCGGGACTAGCGTGCCCAATGAGCAGTTCTTC,CASSLTGTSVPNEQFF
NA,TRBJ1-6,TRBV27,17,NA,TGTGCCAGCAGGCCTGACGGGGGAAAGCCCTATAATTCACCCCTCCACTTT,CASRPDGGKPYNSPLHF
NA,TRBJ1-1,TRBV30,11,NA,TGTGCCTGGAGTATCGACAGGTCCGCTTTCTTT,CAWSIDRSAFF
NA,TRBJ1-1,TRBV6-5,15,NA,TGTGCCAGCGAGCTGGTATGGGGCCAGGGCACTGAAGCTTTCTTT,CASELVWGQGTEAFF
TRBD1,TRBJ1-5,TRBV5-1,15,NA,TGCGCCAGCAGCGCCGGGACAGGGCAGAATCAGCCCCAGCATTTT,CASSAGTGQNQPQHF
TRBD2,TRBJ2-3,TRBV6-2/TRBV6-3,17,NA,TGTGCCAGCAGCCCTTTGGGACTAGCGGGGTACACAGATACGCAGTATTTT,CASSPLGLAGYTDTQYF
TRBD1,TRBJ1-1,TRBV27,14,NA,TGTGCCAGCAGTTTCAGGGGGTGGGACACTGAAGCTTTCTTT,CASSFRGWDTEAFF
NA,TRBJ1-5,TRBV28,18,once,TGTGCCAGCAGCCTAAGCGAGAACCAGGGATTGGGCAATCAGCCCCAGCATTTT,CASSLSENQGLGNQPQHF
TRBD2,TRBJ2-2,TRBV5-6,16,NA,TGTGCCAGCAGCCCCTTCGGGAGGGGGAACACCGGGGAGCTGTTTTTT,CASSPFGRGNTGELFF
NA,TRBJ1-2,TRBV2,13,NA,TGTGCCAGCAGTGGAGAAGGCAGGGGCGGCTACACCTTC,CASSGEGRGGYTF
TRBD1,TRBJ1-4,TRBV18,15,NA,TGTGCCAGCTCACTTGCGGACAGGGATAATGAAAAACTGTTTTTT,CASSLADRDNEKLFF
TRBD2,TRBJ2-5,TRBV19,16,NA,TGTGCCAGTAGTAACTCGCGGGGGGCCAGGGGAGAGACCCAGTACTTC,CASSNSRGARGETQYF
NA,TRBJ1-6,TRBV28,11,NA,TGTGCCAGCACCTCGAATTCACCCCTCCACTTT,CASTSNSPLHF
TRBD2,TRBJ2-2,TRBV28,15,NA,TGTGCCAGCAGTCAAGCGGGAGGAAACACCGGGGAGCTGTTTTTT,CASSQAGGNTGELFF
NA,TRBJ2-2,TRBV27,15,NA,TGTGCCAGCAGTCTCGCCCGAGCGGGCGGAGGGGAGCTGTTTTTT,CASSLARAGGGELFF
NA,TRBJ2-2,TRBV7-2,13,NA,TGTGCCAGCAGGCGGGACCCAGCGGGGGAGCTGTTTTTT,CASRRDPAGELFF
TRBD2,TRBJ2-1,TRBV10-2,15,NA,TGCGCCAGCAGCTCCACCACGACTAGCGGGGATGAGCAGTTCTTC,CASSSTTTSGDEQFF
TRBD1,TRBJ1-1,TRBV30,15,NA,TGTGCCTGGAACCGGGACCTAACAGGGGGCACTGAAGCTTTCTTT,CAWNRDLTGGTEAFF
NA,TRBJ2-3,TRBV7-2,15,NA,TGTGCCAGCAGCTTAGTAGGGCGGGCCGGAGATACGCAGTATTTT,CASSLVGRAGDTQYF
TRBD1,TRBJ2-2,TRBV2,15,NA,TGTGCCAGCAGTCTAACAGGGGGCCTTCCCGGGGAGCTGTTTTTT,CASSLTGGLPGELFF
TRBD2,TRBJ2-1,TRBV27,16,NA,TGTGCCAGCAGTCCACAAAGGGCTAGCGGGGCCAATGAGCAGTTCTTC,CASSPQRASGANEQFF
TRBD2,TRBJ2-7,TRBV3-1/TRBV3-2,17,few,TGTGCCAGCAGCCAGCGGGTTGCGGGGGTGAGTTCCTACGAGCAGTACTTC,CASSQRVAGVSSYEQYF
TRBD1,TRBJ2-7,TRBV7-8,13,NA,TGTGCCAGCAGCCGGGACAGGGGAGGCGAGCAGTACTTC,CASSRDRGGEQYF
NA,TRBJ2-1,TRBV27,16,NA,TGTGCCAGCAGTTTAGGGACTGCTTCCGATTACAATGAGCAGTTCTTC,CASSLGTASDYNEQFF
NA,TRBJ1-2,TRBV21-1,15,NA,TGTGCCAGCAGTCCCCTCTTCGGACTTCACTATGGCTACACCTTC,CASSPLFGLHYGYTF
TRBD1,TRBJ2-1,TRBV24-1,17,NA,TGTGCCACCAGTGATGCAGCCAGGGGGTCTCCCTACAATGAGCAGTTCTTC,CATSDAARGSPYNEQFF
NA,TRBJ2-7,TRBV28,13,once,TGTGCCAGCAGGAGCACGGGAATTTACGAGCAGTACTTC,CASRSTGIYEQYF
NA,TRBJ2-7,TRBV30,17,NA,TGTGCCTGGAGTGTCCCCTGGGCAGCCTCTAGCCCCTACGAGCAGTACTTC,CAWSVPWAASSPYEQYF
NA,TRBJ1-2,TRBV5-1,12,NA,TGCGCCAGCAGCTTGGGGGGAGGAGGCTACACCTTC,CASSLGGGGYTF
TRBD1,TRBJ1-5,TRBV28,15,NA,TGTGCCAGCAGACCTGACAGGGGGGATAATCAGCCCCAGCATTTT,CASRPDRGDNQPQHF
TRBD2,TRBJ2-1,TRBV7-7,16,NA,TGTGCTAGCAGCTTAAGCGGGACTAGCATCCTGAATGAGCAGTTCTTC,CASSLSGTSILNEQFF
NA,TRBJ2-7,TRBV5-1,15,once,TGCGCCAGCAGCCTCGAGCGGAGGTCGAAAGGGGAGCAGTACTTC,CASSLERRSKGEQYF
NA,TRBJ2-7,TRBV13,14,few,TGTGCCAGCAGCTTAAATTCGATACTCTACGAGCAGTACTTC,CASSLNSILYEQYF
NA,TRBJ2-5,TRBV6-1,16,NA,TGTGCCAGCAGTGTAGGGTCGACAGCAAATCAAGAGACCCAGTACTTC,CASSVGSTANQETQYF
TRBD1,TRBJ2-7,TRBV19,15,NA,TGTGCCAGTAGTCCAGCCGGGACAGGGTTGTACGAGCAGTACTTC,CASSPAGTGLYEQYF